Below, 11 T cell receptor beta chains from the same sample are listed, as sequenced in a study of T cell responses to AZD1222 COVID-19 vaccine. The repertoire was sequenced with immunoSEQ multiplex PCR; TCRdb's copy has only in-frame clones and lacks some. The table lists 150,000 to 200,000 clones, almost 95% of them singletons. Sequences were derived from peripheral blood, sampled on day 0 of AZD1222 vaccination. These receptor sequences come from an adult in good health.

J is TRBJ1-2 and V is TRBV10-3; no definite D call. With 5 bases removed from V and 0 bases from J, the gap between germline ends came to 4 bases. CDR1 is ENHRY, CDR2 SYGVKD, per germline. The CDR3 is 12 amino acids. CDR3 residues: CAISPANYGYTF. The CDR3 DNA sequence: TGTGCCATCAGTCCAGCTAACTATGGCTACACCTTC.

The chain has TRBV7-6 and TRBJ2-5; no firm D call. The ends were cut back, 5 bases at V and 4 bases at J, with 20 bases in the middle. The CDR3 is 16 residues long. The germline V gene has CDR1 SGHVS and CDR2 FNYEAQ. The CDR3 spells CASSEPVGMVRETQYF. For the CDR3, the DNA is TGTGCCAGCAGCGAACCCGTGGGTATGGTGAGAGAGACCCAGTACTTC.

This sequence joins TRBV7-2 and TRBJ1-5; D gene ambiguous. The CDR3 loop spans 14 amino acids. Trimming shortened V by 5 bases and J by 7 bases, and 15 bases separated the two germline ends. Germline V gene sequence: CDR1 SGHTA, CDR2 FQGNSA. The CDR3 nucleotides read TGTGCCAGCAGCCACGACACCTTTAACCAGCCCCAGCATTTT. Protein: CASSHDTFNQPQHF.

Written as DNA, the CDR3 is TGCGCCAGCAGCTCCGATTTAGGGGACACTGAAGCTTTCTTT. Its translation is CASSSDLGDTEAFF. V and J are TRBV5-1 and TRBJ1-1, with D possibly being TRBD1 (5 bases). The length of the CDR3 is 14 residues. The germline V gene encodes CDR1 SGHRS and CDR2 YFSETQ. The V end was cut by 3 bases, the J end by 3 bases, with 12 bases between.

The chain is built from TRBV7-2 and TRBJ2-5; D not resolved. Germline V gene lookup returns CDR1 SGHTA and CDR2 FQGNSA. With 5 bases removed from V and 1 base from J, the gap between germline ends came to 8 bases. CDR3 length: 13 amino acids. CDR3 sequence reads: CASSPPSQETQYF. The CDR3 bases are TGTGCCAGCAGCCCCCCCTCCCAAGAGACCCAGTACTTC.

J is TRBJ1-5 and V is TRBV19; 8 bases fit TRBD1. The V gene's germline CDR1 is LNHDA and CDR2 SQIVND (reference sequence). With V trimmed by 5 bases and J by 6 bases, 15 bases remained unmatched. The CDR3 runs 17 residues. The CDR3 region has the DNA TGTGCCAGTAGTGGGGGGACAGGATACCCGGGGGGTCAGCCCCAGCATTTT. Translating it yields CASSGGTGYPGGQPQHF.

CDR3 nucleotide sequence: TGTGCCAGCAGTTGGACGACAAATAATGAAAAACTGTTTTTT. Its translation: CASSWTTNNEKLFF. The chain recombines TRBV2 with TRBJ1-4; D gene uncertain. The CDR3 is 14 residues long. Between the trimmed V and J ends, which lost 5 bases and 4 bases, there was a span of 11 bases. Germline V gene lookup returns CDR1 SNHLY and CDR2 FYNNEI. Full variable domain (outside the CDR3, taken from reference TRBV2 and TRBJ1-4): EPEVTQTPSHQVTQMGQEVILRCVPISNHLYFYWYRQILGQKVEFLVSFYNNEISEKSEIFDDQFSVERPDGSNFTLKIRSTKLEDSAMYFCASSWTTNNEKLFFGSGTQLSVL.

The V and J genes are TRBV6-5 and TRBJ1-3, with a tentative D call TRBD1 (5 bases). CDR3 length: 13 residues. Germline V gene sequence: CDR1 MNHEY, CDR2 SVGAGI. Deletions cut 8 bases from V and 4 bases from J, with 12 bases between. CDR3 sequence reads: CASSRTRGNTIYF. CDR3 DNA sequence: TGTGCCAGCTCCCGGACACGAGGAAACACCATATATTTT.

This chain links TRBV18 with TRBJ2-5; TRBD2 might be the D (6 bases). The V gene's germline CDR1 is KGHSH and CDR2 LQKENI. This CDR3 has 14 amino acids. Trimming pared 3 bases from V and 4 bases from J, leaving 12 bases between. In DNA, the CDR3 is TGTGCCAGCTCACCCGGCGTGGGGGGAGAGACCCAGTACTTC. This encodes CASSPGVGGETQYF.

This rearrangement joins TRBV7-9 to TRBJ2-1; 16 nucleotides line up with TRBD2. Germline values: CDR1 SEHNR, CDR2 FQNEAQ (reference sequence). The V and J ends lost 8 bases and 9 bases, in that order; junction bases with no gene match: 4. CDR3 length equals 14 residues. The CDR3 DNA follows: TGTGCCAGCGCCGGGACTAGCGGGAGGGGTGAGCAGTTCTTC. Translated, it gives CASAGTSGRGEQFF.

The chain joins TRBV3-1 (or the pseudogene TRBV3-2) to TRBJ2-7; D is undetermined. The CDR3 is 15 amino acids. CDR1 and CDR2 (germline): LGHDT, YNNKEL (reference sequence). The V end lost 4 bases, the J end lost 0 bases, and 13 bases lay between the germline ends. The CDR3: CASSPVHSYSYEQYF. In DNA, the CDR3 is TGTGCCAGCAGCCCGGTGCACAGTTACTCCTACGAGCAGTACTTC.